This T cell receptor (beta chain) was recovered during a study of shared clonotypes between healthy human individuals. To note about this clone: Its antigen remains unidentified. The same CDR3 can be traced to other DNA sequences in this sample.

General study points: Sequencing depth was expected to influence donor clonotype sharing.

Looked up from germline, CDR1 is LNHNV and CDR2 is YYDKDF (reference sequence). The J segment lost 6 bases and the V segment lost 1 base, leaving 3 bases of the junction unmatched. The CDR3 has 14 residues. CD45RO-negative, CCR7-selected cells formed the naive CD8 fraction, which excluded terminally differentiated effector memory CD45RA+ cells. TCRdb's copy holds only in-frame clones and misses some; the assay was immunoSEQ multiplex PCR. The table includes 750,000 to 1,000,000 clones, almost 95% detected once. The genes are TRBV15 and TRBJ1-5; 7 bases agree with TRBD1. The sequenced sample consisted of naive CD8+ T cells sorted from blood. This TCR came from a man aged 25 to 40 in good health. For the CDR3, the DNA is TGTGCCACCAGCAGAGGAGGGGGCGCTCAGCCCCAGCATTTT. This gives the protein CATSRGGGAQPQHF.